Below are 4 T cell receptor beta chains sequenced from a single sample in a study of blood T cell repertoires in COVID-19. Profiled with immunoSEQ multiplex PCR; TCRdb holds only in-frame clones, not every one. This sample yields 400,000 or so clones, of which roughly 86% are seen a single time; about 1.9% belongs to the top ten. The sequencing sample was made of PBMCs or T cells enriched from blood (not recorded which). The receptor set was obtained from a middle-aged man in a cohort exposed to, infected with or recovered from COVID-19 (not recorded which).

Turning to this clone: Different DNA sequences within this sample yield the same CDR3. The V gene is TRBV30, the J gene TRBJ2-1; TRBD2 agrees at 12 bases. J was trimmed by 9 bases and V by 4 bases; bases with no gene match: 4. The CDR3 is 13 residues long. Germline-derived CDR1 and CDR2 are GTSNPN and SVGIG (reference sequence). CDR3 residues: CAWTSGRVGEQFF. Here the CDR3 DNA reads TGTGCCTGGACTAGCGGGAGGGTGGGTGAGCAGTTCTTC.

The chain combines TRBV6-1 with TRBJ2-7; TRBD2 agrees at 9 bases. Losses at the gene ends were 0 bases for V and 2 bases for J; bases not matched to a gene: 5. The CDR3 loop spans 16 amino acids. Looked up from germline, CDR1 is MNHNS and CDR2 is SASEGT. CDR3: CASSEAPSGNTYEQYF. The CDR3 nucleotides read TGTGCCAGCAGTGAAGCTCCTAGCGGGAACACCTACGAGCAGTACTTC.

This sequence joins TRBV6-1 and TRBJ1-2; D not certain. The V gene lost 3 bases and the J gene lost 7 bases, with 9 bases spanning the gap. Germline CDR1 is MNHNS and CDR2 is SASEGT. The CDR3 is made up of 12 amino acids. The CDR3 sequence is CASSESFAGYTF. In DNA, the CDR3 is TGTGCCAGCAGTGAGAGTTTCGCTGGCTACACCTTC.

The V gene is TRBV6-6, the J gene TRBJ1-2; 7 bases line up with TRBD1. CDR1 MNHNY and CDR2 SVGAGI come from the germline V gene (reference sequence). This CDR3 contains 14 residues. The V and J ends lost 6 bases and 7 bases, in that order; junction bases with no gene match: 11. CDR3 DNA sequence: TGTGCCAGCAGATCCTCGGGACAGTTATTTGGCTACACCTTC. Amino acid sequence: CASRSSGQLFGYTF.